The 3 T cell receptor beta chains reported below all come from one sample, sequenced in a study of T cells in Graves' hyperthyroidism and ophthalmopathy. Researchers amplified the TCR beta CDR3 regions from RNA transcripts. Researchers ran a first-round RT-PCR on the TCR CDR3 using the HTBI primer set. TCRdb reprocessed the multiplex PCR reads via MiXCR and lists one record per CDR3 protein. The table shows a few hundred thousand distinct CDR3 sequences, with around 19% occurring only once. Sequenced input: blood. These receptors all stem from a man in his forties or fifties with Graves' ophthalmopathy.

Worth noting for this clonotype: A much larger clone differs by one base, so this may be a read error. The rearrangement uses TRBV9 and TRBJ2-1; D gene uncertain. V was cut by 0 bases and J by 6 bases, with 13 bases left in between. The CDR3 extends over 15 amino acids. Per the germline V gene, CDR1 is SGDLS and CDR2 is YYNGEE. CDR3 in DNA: TGTGCCAGCAGCGTAGGGGTTCTAACCTGCAATGAGCAGTTCTTC. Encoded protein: CASSVGVLTCNEQFF.

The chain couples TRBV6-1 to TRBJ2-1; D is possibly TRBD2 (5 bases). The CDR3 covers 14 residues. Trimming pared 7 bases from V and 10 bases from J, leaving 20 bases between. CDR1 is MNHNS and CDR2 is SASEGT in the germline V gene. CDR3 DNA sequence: TGTGCCAGCACCCCCGGGCATTCCCCGGGGGAGCAGTTCTTC. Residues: CASTPGHSPGEQFF.

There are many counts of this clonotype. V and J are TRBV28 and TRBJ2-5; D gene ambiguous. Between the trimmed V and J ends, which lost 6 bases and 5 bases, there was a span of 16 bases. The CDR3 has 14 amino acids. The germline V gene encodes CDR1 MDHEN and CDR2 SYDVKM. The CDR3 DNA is TGTGCCAGCAGCTCTTATACTGTAGGTGAGACCCAGTACTTC. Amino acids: CASSSYTVGETQYF.